This T cell receptor beta chain appears in the sequencing data of a study of OX40 agonist ivuxolimab in advanced cancers. Looking at the study overall: Prior anti-PD-1, anti-PD-L1 or anti-CTLA-4 therapy did not bar entry, and 40% had some. Study-wide results and limits: The study observed clonal expansion of CD4+ and CD8+ blood T cells by week 6 at 0.1 to 3.0 mg/kg.

V dropped 8 bases and J dropped 5 bases, with 15 bases sitting between them. The CDR3 has 13 residues. Germline loops: CDR1 MNHEY, CDR2 SMNVEV (reference sequence). It was autoimmune disease history or systemic immunosuppression that excluded patients. At cycle 4 day 1, cycle 7 day 1, and baseline, blood was sampled. The assay was immunoSEQ multiplex PCR, and TCRdb's table has in-frame clones only and misses some. The sample shows some 52,000 clones, roughly 88% of them seen only once. Comments on this clone: Its antigen is still unknown.

Source: CD4+ or CD8+ T cells sorted from blood, taken in a trial of the OX40 agonist ivuxolimab. This receptor was obtained from an adult with an advanced solid tumor such as melanoma, head and neck, liver or kidney cancer. This chain uses TRBV27 with TRBJ2-5; perhaps TRBD1 as D (6 bases). CDR3 coding DNA: TGTGCCAGCCGAGCCGACAGGACGGAGACCCAGTACTTC. Translation gives CASRADRTETQYF.